The sequence of this T cell receptor (beta chain) was determined in a study of blood T cell repertoires in COVID-19. About the research overall: COVID-19 samples, acute and convalescent, were from the United States, Italy and Spain. PBMCs, B-cell-depleted T cells, or T cells were the source of the cDNA or gDNA that made up the material.

V lost 4 bases to trimming and J lost 4 bases, with 7 bases between them. This CDR3 region has 12 residues. Germline V gives CDR1 SEHNR, CDR2 FQNEAQ (reference sequence). Original methodology: How many nucleated cells were present was estimated from reference gene primer amplification. Generated by immunoSEQ multiplex PCR, the TCRdb table keeps only in-frame clones and is missing some. V, J and clone size are those of that table, while D and trimming were read from the DNA. The sample has 150,000 to 200,000 clones, about 86% seen once. The origin of this receptor is a man in his 70s with active or convalescent COVID-19. The specimen sequenced was peripheral blood. This chain connects TRBV7-9 to TRBJ1-1; D gene uncertain. CDR3 residues: CASSSPGTEAFF. As DNA, the CDR3 is TGTGCCAGCAGCTCCCCGGGCACTGAAGCTTTCTTT.